These 22 T cell receptor beta chains were all obtained from the same sample, sequenced in a study of T cell repertoires in cytomegalovirus infection. TCRdb reanalysed the reads using MiXCR and keeps one entry per CDR3 protein. The table shows a few hundred thousand distinct CDR3 sequences, with approximately 40% occurring only once. The antigens these receptors bind are not known. The source material was cultured PBMCs, sampled from culture after CMV antigen stimulation. The receptor set was obtained from a human donor in good health (CMV status not recorded). Some clones in this sample may be carry-over from other donors' samples.

The V call is TRBV12-3 or TRBV12-4, the J call TRBJ2-1, with 10 bases matching TRBD2. V was clipped by 6 bases and J by 12 bases; unmatched bases: 5. This CDR3 is 12 amino acids long. The CDR3 sequence: CASSPAGGAQFF. The CDR3 DNA reads TGTGCCAGCAGCCCAGCGGGGGGGGCGCAGTTCTTC.

The chain links TRBV27 to TRBJ2-7; 14 bases line up with TRBD2. V lost 5 bases and J lost 0; bases outside the gene matches: 12. In germline, CDR1 is MNHEY, CDR2 SMNVEV (reference sequence). This CDR3 region has 19 residues. The DNA for the CDR3 is TGTGCCAGCAGTCCGAGGGGTCCGGGACTAGCGGGGGCCTCCTACGAGCAGTACTTC. As protein: CASSPRGPGLAGASYEQYF.

This clonotype appeared a few times. The V call is TRBV27, the J call TRBJ1-2; possible D gene TRBD1, 5 bases. Deletions cut 0 bases from V and 4 bases from J, with 9 bases between. The CDR3 totals 14 residues. Germline assignment: CDR1 MNHEY and CDR2 SMNVEV (reference sequence). The chain's CDR3 is CASSLSFQGYGYTF. The CDR3 DNA reads TGTGCCAGCAGTTTATCGTTCCAGGGCTATGGCTACACCTTC.

The chain joins TRBV7-2 to TRBJ2-7; 16 bases map to TRBD2. V gave up 0 bases and J gave up 2 bases; unmatched junction bases: 1. Germline V gene lookup returns CDR1 SGHTA and CDR2 FQGNSA. The CDR3 consists of 17 residues. CDR3 bases: TGTGCCAGCAGCTTAGCAGGGACTAGCGGGGGGGCCTACGAGCAGTACTTC. Its translation: CASSLAGTSGGAYEQYF.

Only a few counts were recorded for this clonotype. This sequence joins TRBV7-2 and TRBJ2-5; 12 bases fit TRBD2. This CDR3 contains 16 residues. Germline lookup yields CDR1 SGHTA and CDR2 FQGNSA. V was pared by 4 bases and J by 5 bases, with 8 bases of the junction left unmatched. CDR3 loop: CASSYRLAGVGETQYF. The CDR3 nucleotides are TGTGCCAGCAGCTACCGACTAGCGGGAGTCGGGGAGACCCAGTACTTC.

This rearrangement joins TRBV12-3 or TRBV12-4 to TRBJ2-7; 8 bases line up with TRBD2. V shed 8 bases, J shed 4 bases, and the junction held 13 bases outside the gene matches. The CDR3 loop spans 15 amino acids. This CDR3 is CASSRPGGRSYEQYF. CDR3 DNA sequence: TGTGCCAGCTCCCGTCCGGGGGGGCGCTCATACGAGCAGTACTTC.

With regard to this clonotype: The CDR3 end shows no conserved phenylalanine or tryptophan, and so a read error is likely. The chain recombines TRBV12-3 or TRBV12-4 with TRBJ2-3, with TRBD2 matching 11 bases. The J segment lost 0 bases and the V segment lost 4 bases, leaving 3 bases of the junction unmatched. The CDR3 has 16 amino acids. CDR3 loop: CASSSGTSGSTDTQYS. The CDR3, as DNA: TGTGCCAGCAGTTCAGGGACTAGCGGAAGCACAGATACGCAGTATTCT.

CDR3 in amino acids: CASSYSLTELNTEAFF. The CDR3, as DNA: TGTGCCAGCAGTTACTCCCTGACGGAGTTGAACACTGAAGCTTTCTTT. This chain links TRBV6-2 or TRBV6-3 with TRBJ1-1; no firm D call. CDR1 is MNHEY and CDR2 is SVGEGT in the germline V gene. With 0 bases removed from V and 0 bases from J, the gap between germline ends came to 11 bases. The CDR3 has 16 residues.

This sequence joins TRBV2 and TRBJ2-2, with D possibly matching TRBD1 (5 bases). The CDR3 has 13 amino acids. Deletions cut 7 bases from V and 2 bases from J, with 8 bases between. The germline V gene encodes CDR1 SNHLY and CDR2 FYNNEI. The CDR3 DNA follows: TGTGCCAGCACGGACATTAACACCGGGGAGCTGTTTTTT. It specifies CASTDINTGELFF.

This clonotype occurred a few times. The chain recombines TRBV7-6 with TRBJ2-1; possible D gene TRBD1, 6 bases. The ends were cut back, 1 base at V and 6 bases at J, with 7 bases in the middle. The CDR3 consists of 13 residues. Germline V gene data show CDR1 as SGHVS and CDR2 as FNYEAQ. CDR3 in DNA: TGTGCCAGCAGCTTAGTGGGGGCCAATGAGCAGTTCTTC. Its translation: CASSLVGANEQFF.

The genes are TRBV6-8 and TRBJ1-1; the D gene is possibly TRBD1 (5 bases). The CDR3 is made up of 15 amino acids. Germline CDR1 reads MNHGY; CDR2 reads SAAAGT. V lost 6 bases to trimming and J lost 1 base, with 15 bases between them. The CDR3 reads CASRSLGLSNTEAFF. As DNA, the CDR3 is TGTGCCAGCAGGTCTCTGGGACTCTCGAACACTGAAGCTTTCTTT.

The rearrangement links TRBV7-2 to TRBJ2-1, with D possibly matching TRBD1 (6 bases). This CDR3 has 14 residues. Germline V gives CDR1 SGHTA, CDR2 FQGNSA. Trimming shortened V by 2 bases and J by 3 bases, and 8 bases separated the two germline ends. In DNA, the CDR3 is TGTGCCAGCAGCTTACAGGGGTACTACAATGAGCAGTTCTTC. As protein: CASSLQGYYNEQFF.

V and J are TRBV11-2 and TRBJ1-5, with a possible D match to TRBD1 (6 bases). CDR1 SGHAT and CDR2 FQNNGV come from the germline V gene. CDR3 length: 15 amino acids. V was cut by 5 bases and J by 3 bases, with 14 bases left in between. The CDR3, as DNA: TGTGCCAGCAGCACCCAGGGGCAAGTCAATCAGCCCCAGCATTTT. Residues: CASSTQGQVNQPQHF.

This clonotype was observed a handful of times. The chain employs TRBV28 and TRBJ2-7; D perhaps matches TRBD1 (6 bases). Trimming shortened V by 5 bases and J by 4 bases, and 12 bases separated the two germline ends. The CDR3 has 13 residues. Germline V gives CDR1 MDHEN, CDR2 SYDVKM. In nucleotides, the CDR3 is TGTGCCAGCAGTCTCCCCCAGGGGTACGAGCAGTACTTC. Translation gives CASSLPQGYEQYF. The variable domain in full, with the rest retrieved from reference TRBV28 and TRBJ2-7, is DVKVTQSSRYLVKRTGEKVFLECVQDMDHENMFWYRQDPGLGLRLIYFSYDVKMKEKGDIPEGYSVSREKKERFSLILESASTNQTSMYLCASSLPQGYEQYFGPGTRLTVT.

This clonotype was seen more than once but under ten times. V gene TRBV2 combines with J gene TRBJ1-5; the D gene is possibly TRBD1 (6 bases). Trimming left V 6 bases short and J 3 bases short, with 15 bases between. Germline CDR1 SNHLY, CDR2 FYNNEI. CDR3 length: 15 residues. CDR3 protein: CASSNRDIPNQPQHF. CDR3 in DNA: TGTGCCAGCAGCAACCGGGACATACCCAATCAGCCCCAGCATTTT.

This clonotype was seen only a few times. This chain's CDR3 is CASSLGGDFRNTGELFF. The CDR3 DNA reads as TGTGCCAGCAGCTTAGGGGGGGACTTTCGGAACACCGGGGAGCTGTTTTTT. This rearrangement joins TRBV7-8 to TRBJ2-2; tentative D call: TRBD2 (6 bases). Trimming stripped 1 base from V and 1 base from J, with 13 bases between. Germline V lookup: CDR1 SGHVS, CDR2 FQNEAQ. This CDR3 is built from 17 residues.

On this clonotype: The junction does not match germline at one end; this may be a read error. The chain links TRBV11-2 to TRBJ1-1; a weak D match, TRBD1 (6 bases). The CDR3 totals 15 residues. Germline CDR1 SGHAT, CDR2 FQNNGV. The DNA for the CDR3 is TGTGCCAGCAGCTTAGCTCATAGGGGGAACACTGAAGTTTTCTTT. It codes for CASSLAHRGNTEVFF.

The chain is built from TRBV7-9 and TRBJ2-2, with TRBD2 matching over 11 bases. The CDR3 consists of 16 residues. The V gene's germline CDR1 is SEHNR and CDR2 FQNEAQ (reference sequence). Trimming removed 5 bases from V and 4 bases from J; junction bases left unmatched: 6. The CDR3 loop reads CASSPRLAGRTGELFF. CDR3 bases: TGTGCCAGCAGCCCGAGACTAGCGGGACGCACCGGGGAGCTGTTTTTT.

The chain couples TRBV7-6 to TRBJ2-1; no definite D call. Trimming removed 2 bases from V and 1 base from J, with 3 bases in between. Germline-derived CDR1 and CDR2 are SGHVS and FNYEAQ. This CDR3 is 13 amino acids long. CDR3 region: CASSLYSYNEQFF. CDR3 DNA sequence: TGTGCCAGCAGCTTATATTCCTACAATGAGCAGTTCTTC. The full variable domain, in which reference TRBV7-6 and TRBJ2-1 provide the parts outside the CDR3, is GAGVSQSPRYKVTKRGQDVALRCDPISGHVSLYWYRQALGQGPEFLTYFNYEAQQDKSGLPNDRFSAERPEGSISTLTIQRTEQRDSAMYRCASSLYSYNEQFFGPGTRLTVL.

This clonotype was detected once. The chain links TRBV23-1 to TRBJ2-5; 10 bases fit TRBD2. TRBV23-1 is marked as an open reading frame, function uncertain. V was clipped by 2 bases and J by 5 bases; unmatched bases: 17. This CDR3 comprises 19 residues. This chain's CDR3 is CASSQPEKREGLVRETQYF. The CDR3 nucleotides read TGCGCCAGCAGTCAACCAGAAAAGCGGGAGGGCCTGGTCCGTGAGACCCAGTACTTC.

This chain connects TRBV28 to TRBJ1-4, with D possibly TRBD1 on 6 matching bases. There are 14 residues in the CDR3. V was shortened by 6 bases and J by 7 bases, with 15 bases between the two germline ends. The germline V gene encodes CDR1 MDHEN and CDR2 SYDVKM. The CDR3 protein is CASSYRVRGEKLFF. The CDR3 DNA sequence: TGTGCCAGCAGCTACAGGGTGAGGGGTGAAAAACTGTTTTTT. Full variable domain (remainder filled in from reference TRBV28 and TRBJ1-4): DVKVTQSSRYLVKRTGEKVFLECVQDMDHENMFWYRQDPGLGLRLIYFSYDVKMKEKGDIPEGYSVSREKKERFSLILESASTNQTSMYLCASSYRVRGEKLFFGSGTQLSVL.

The rearrangement uses TRBV18 and TRBJ2-7; 8 bases are a match to TRBD1. V lost 1 base, J lost 6 bases, and 5 bases stayed unmatched. Germline lookup yields CDR1 KGHSH and CDR2 LQKENI. The CDR3 covers 14 residues. The CDR3 nucleotides read TGTGCCAGCTCACCACTAGACAGGGGTGGCGAGCAGTACTTC. This codes for CASSPLDRGGEQYF.